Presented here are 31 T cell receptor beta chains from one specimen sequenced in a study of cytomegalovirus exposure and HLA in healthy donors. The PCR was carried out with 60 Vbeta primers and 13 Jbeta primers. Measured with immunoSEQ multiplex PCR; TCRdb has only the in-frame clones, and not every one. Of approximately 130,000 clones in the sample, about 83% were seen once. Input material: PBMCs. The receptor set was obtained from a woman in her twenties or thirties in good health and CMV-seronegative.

The CDR3 loop is CASTREGTGIALLNEKLFF. CDR3 coding DNA: TGTGCCAGCACCCGAGAGGGGACAGGGATAGCCTTACTTAATGAAAAACTGTTTTTT. The chain employs TRBV21-1 and TRBJ1-4; the tabulated D call, TRBD1, remains unverified against the DNA. TRBV21-1 corresponds to a pseudogene. The CDR3 totals 19 residues.

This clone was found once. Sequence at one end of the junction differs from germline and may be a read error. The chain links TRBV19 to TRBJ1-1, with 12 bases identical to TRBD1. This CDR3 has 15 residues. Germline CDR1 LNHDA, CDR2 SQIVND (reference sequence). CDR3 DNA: TGTGCCAGTAGAATAGGGACAGGGGGCATCACTGAAGCTTTCTTT. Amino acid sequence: CASRIGTGGITEAFF. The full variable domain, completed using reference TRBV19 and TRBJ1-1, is DGGITQSPKYLFRKEGQNVTLSCEQNLNHDAMYWYRQDPGQGLRLIYYSQIVNDFQKGDIAEGYSVSREKKESFPLTVTSAQKNPTAFYLCASRIGTGGITEAFFGQGTRLTVV.

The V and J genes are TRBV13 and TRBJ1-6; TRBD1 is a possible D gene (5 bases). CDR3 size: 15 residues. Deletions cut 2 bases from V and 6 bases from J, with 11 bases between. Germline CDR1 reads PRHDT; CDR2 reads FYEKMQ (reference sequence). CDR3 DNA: TGTGCCAGCAGCTTAAGGGGAGCGGGTAATTCACCCCTCCACTTT. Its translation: CASSLRGAGNSPLHF.

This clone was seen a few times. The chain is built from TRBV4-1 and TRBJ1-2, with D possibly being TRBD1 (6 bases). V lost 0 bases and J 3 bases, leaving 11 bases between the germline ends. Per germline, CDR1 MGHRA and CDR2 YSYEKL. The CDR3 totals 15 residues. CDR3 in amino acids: CASSQEATGYYGYTF. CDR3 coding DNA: TGCGCCAGCAGCCAAGAGGCGACAGGCTACTATGGCTACACCTTC.

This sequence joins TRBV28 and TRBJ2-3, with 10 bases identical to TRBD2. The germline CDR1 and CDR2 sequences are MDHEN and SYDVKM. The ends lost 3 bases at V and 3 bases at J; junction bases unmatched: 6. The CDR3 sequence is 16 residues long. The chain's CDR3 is CASSFGAGGPTDTQYF. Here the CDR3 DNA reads TGTGCCAGCAGTTTTGGAGCGGGAGGGCCGACAGATACGCAGTATTTT.

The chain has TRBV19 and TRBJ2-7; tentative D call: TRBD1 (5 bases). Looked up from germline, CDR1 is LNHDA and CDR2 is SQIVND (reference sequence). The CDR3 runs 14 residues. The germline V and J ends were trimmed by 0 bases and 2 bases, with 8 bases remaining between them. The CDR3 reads CASSIDRQTYEQYF. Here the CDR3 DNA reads TGTGCCAGTAGTATAGATCGACAGACCTACGAGCAGTACTTC.

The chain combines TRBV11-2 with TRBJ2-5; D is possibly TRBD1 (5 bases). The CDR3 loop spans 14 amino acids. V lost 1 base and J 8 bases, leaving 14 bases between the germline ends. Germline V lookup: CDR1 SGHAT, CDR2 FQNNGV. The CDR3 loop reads CASSLVRVSVTQYF. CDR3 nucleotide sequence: TGTGCCAGCAGCTTAGTCAGGGTCTCGGTAACCCAGTACTTC.

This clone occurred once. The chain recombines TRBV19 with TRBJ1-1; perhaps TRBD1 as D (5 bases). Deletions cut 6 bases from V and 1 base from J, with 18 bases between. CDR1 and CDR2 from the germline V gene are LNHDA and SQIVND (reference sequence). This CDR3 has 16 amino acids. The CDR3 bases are TGTGCCAGTAGGACCCGGGTTGGGGCGCGGAACACTGAAGCTTTCTTT. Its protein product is CASRTRVGARNTEAFF.

CDR3 in DNA: TGTGCCAGCAGTTTAGTGGGACAGCTAACTGAAGCTTTCTTT. Translation: CASSLVGQLTEAFF. The chain combines TRBV27 with TRBJ1-1; TRBD1 matches at 7 bases. Germline values: CDR1 MNHEY, CDR2 SMNVEV (reference sequence). The CDR3 is 14 residues long. V lost 2 bases, J lost 5 bases, and 5 bases stayed unmatched.

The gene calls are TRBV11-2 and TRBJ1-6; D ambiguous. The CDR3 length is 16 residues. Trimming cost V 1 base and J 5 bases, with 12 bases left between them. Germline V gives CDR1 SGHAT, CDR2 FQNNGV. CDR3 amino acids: CASSLVGLGDNSPLHF. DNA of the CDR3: TGTGCCAGCAGCTTAGTTGGACTCGGGGATAATTCACCCCTCCACTTT.

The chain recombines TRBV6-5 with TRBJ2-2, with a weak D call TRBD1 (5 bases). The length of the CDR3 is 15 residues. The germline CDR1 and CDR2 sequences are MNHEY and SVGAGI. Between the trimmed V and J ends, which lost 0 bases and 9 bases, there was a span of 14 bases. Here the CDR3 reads CASSYSDTGQRELFF. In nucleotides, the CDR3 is TGTGCCAGCAGTTACTCCGATACAGGTCAGAGGGAGCTGTTTTTT.

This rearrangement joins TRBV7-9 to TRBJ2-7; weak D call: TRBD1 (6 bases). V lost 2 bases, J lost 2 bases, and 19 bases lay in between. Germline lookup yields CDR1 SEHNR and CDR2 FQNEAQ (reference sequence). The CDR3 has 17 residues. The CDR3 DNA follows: TGTGCCAGCAGCTTATTTGGGGGCCTGGCGGACCCCTACGAGCAGTACTTC. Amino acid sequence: CASSLFGGLADPYEQYF.

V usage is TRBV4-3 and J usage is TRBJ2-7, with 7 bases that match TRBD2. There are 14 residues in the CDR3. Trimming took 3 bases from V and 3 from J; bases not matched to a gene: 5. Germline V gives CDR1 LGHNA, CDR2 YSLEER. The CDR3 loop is CASSQYLADYEQYF. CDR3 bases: TGCGCCAGCAGCCAGTACCTAGCGGACTACGAGCAGTACTTC.

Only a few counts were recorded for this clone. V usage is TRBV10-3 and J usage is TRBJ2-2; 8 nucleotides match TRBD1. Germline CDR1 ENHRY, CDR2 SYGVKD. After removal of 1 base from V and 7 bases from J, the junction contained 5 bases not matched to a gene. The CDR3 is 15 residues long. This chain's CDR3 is CAISEYGQGHGELFF. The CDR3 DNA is TGTGCCATCAGTGAGTACGGACAGGGCCACGGGGAGCTGTTTTTT.

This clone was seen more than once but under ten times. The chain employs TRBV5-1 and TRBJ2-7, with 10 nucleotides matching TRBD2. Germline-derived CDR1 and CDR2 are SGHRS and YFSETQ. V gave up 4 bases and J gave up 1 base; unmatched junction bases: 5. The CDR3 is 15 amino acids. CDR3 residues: CASSKSSGGSYEQYF. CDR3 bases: TGCGCCAGCAGCAAATCTAGCGGGGGATCCTACGAGCAGTACTTC.

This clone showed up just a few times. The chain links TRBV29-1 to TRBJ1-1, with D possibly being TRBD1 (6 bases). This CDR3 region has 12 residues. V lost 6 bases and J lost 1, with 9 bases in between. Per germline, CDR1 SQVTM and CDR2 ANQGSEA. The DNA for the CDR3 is TGCAGCGTCCCACAGGGGAACACTGAAGCTTTCTTT. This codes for CSVPQGNTEAFF.

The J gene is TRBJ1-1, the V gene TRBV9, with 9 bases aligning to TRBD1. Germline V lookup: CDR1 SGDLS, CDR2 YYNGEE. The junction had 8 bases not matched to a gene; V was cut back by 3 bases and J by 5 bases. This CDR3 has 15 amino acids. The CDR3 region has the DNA TGTGCCAGCAGCGCAGACGGACAGGGGAGTACTGAAGCTTTCTTT. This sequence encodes CASSADGQGSTEAFF.

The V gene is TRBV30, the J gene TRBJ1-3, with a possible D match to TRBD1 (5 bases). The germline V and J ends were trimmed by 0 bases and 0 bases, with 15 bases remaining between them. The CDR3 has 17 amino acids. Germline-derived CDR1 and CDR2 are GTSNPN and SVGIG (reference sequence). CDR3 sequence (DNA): TGTGCCTGGAGTGTATCGGGTTTGGGGCCCTCTGGAAACACCATATATTTT. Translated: CAWSVSGLGPSGNTIYF.

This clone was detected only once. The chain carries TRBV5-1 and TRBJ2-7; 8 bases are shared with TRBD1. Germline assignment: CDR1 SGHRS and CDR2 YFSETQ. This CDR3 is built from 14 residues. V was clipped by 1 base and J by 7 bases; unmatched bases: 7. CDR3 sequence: CASSLSQGAEEQYF. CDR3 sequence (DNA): TGCGCCAGCAGCTTGTCGCAGGGGGCTGAGGAGCAGTACTTC.

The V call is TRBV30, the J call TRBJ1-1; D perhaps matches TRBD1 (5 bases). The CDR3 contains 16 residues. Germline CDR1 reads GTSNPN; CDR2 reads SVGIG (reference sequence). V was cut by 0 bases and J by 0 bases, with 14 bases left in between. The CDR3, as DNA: TGTGCCTGGAGTGTGGGACTGTTACCCATGAACACTGAAGCTTTCTTT. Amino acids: CAWSVGLLPMNTEAFF.

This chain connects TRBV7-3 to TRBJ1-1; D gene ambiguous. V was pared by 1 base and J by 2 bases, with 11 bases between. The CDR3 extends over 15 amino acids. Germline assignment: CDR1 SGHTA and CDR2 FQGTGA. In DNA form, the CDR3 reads TGTGCCAGCAGCTTAAGCGGCAGTGTCAACACTGAAGCTTTCTTT. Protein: CASSLSGSVNTEAFF.

CDR3: CASSPGQNGYGYTF. CDR3 DNA sequence: TGTGCCAGCAGCCCTGGACAGAACGGCTATGGCTACACCTTC. The rearrangement uses TRBV28 and TRBJ1-2; TRBD1 is a possible D gene (6 bases). CDR3 length: 14 amino acids. V was cut by 6 bases and J by 4 bases, with 15 bases left in between. CDR1 is MDHEN and CDR2 is SYDVKM in the germline V gene.

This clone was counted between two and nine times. CDR3 in DNA: TGTGCCTGGACCCTTGAGAGCTCCTATAATTCACCCCTCCACTTT. Translated, it gives CAWTLESSYNSPLHF. V is TRBV30 and J is TRBJ1-6, with D unclear. The CDR3 has 15 amino acids. V was pared by 4 bases and J by 0 bases, with 10 bases between. Per the germline V gene, CDR1 is GTSNPN and CDR2 is SVGIG (reference sequence).

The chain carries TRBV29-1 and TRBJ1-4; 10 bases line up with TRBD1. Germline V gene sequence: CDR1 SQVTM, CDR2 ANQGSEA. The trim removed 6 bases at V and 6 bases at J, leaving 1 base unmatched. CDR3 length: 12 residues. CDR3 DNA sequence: TGCAGCGTCGGGACAGGGGATGAAAAACTGTTTTTT. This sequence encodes CSVGTGDEKLFF.

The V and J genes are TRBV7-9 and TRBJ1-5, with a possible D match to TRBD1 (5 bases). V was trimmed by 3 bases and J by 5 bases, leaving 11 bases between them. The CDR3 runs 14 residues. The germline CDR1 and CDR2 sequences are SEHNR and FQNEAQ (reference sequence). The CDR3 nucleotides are TGTGCCAGCAGCTTTCTGACAGCTGATCAGCCCCAGCATTTT. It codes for CASSFLTADQPQHF.

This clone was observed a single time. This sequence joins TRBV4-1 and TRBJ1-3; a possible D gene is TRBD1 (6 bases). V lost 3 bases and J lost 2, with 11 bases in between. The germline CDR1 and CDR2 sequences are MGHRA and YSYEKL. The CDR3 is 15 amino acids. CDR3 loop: CASSHFTGTGNTIYF. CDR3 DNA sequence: TGCGCCAGCAGCCACTTTACAGGGACTGGAAACACCATATATTTT.

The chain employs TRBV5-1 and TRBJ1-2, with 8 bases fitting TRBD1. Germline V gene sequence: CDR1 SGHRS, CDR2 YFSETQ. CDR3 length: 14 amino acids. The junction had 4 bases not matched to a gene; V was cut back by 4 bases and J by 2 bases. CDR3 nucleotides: TGCGCCAGCAGCGTGGACAGGGCGAACTATGGCTACACCTTC. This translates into CASSVDRANYGYTF.

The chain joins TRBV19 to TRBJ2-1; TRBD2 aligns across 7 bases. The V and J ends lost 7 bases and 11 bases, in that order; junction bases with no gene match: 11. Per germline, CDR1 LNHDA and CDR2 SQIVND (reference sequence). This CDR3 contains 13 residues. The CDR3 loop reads CASTGDYATKQFF. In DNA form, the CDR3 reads TGTGCCAGTACCGGGGACTACGCCACTAAGCAGTTCTTC.

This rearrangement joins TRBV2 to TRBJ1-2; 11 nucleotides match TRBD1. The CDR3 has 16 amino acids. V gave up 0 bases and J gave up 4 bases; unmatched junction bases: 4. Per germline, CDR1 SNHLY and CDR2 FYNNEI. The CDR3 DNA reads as TGTGCCAGCAGTGAAGCCCGGACAGGGGGCTTCTATGGCTACACCTTC. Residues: CASSEARTGGFYGYTF.

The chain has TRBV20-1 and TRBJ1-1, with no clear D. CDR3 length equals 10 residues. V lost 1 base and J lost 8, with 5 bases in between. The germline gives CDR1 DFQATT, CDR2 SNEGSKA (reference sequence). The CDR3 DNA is TGCAGTGCTAGAGGGCAGGAAGCTTTCTTT. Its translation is CSARGQEAFF.

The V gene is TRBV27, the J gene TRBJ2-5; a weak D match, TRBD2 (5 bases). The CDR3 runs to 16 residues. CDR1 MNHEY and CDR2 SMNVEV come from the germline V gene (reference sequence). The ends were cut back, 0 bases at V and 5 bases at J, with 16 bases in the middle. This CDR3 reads CASSLSPQRGWETQYF. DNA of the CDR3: TGTGCCAGCAGTTTATCTCCCCAACGGGGTTGGGAGACCCAGTACTTC.